This TCR beta chain is from a study of T cell responses to AZD1222 COVID-19 vaccine. At the level of the study: Whether given at about 4 or about 12 weeks, second doses were pooled. Study-wide findings and caveats: The study sampled repertoires only after the peak T cell response. Close to half of spike-specific TCRs reportedly recognize unmutated variant regions. Seropositive AZD1222 recipients at baseline numbered only five or six.

For this clone: Its antigen is not identified.

The CDR3 runs to 13 residues. Trimming removed 4 bases at V and 2 bases at J, with 3 bases between. Germline V lookup: CDR1 MNHEY, CDR2 SMNVEV (reference sequence). Sequencing was performed with immunoSEQ multiplex PCR; in TCRdb, only in-frame clones are kept and a portion is missing. The top ten clones hold under 4.5% of a sample with more than 110,000 clones, around nine tenths of them seen once. The sequence was obtained from an adult in good health. V is TRBV27 and J is TRBJ1-6; D unclear. This specimen consisted of peripheral blood, obtained on day 0 of AZD1222 vaccination. As DNA, the CDR3 is TGTGCCAGCAGTTATACCTATAATTCACCCCTCCACTTT. Protein: CASSYTYNSPLHF.